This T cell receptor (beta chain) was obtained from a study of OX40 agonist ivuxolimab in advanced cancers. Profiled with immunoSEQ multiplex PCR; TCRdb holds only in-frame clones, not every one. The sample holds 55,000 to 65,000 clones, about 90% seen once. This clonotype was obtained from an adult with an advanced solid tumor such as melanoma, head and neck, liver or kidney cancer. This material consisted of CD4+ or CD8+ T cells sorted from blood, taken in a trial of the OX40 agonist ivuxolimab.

This CDR3 reads CASSLGRSYGYTF. The CDR3 DNA sequence: TGTGCCAGCAGTTTGGGACGGAGCTATGGCTACACCTTC. The chain links TRBV28 to TRBJ1-2; perhaps TRBD1 as D (5 bases). The germline V gene has CDR1 MDHEN and CDR2 SYDVKM. This CDR3 is 13 amino acids long. The V end lost 3 bases, the J end lost 4 bases, and 9 bases lay between the germline ends.